This passage covers 7 T cell receptor beta chains from one sample sequenced in a study of blood T cell repertoires in COVID-19. The table came from immunoSEQ multiplex PCR; TCRdb's copy has only in-frame clones and leaves some out. The table records tens of thousands of clones, around nine tenths of them present only once. Sequenced: peripheral blood. These receptors all stem from a human donor with active COVID-19. The donor label of this sample is uncertain.

The genes are TRBV30 and TRBJ1-6; D might be TRBD1 (5 bases). Germline CDR1 reads GTSNPN; CDR2 reads SVGIG (reference sequence). The V end was cut by 5 bases, the J end by 6 bases, with 14 bases between. This CDR3 contains 14 residues. The CDR3 nucleotides are TGTGCCTGGGGGGGACGGGAGAGTAATTCACCCCTCCACTTT. It encodes CAWGGRESNSPLHF.

The V and J genes are TRBV19 and TRBJ2-5; D perhaps matches TRBD2 (5 bases). The CDR3 is 13 amino acids. Germline V gene sequence: CDR1 LNHDA, CDR2 SQIVND (reference sequence). With 3 bases removed from V and 1 base from J, the gap between germline ends came to 6 bases. CDR3 residues: CASSIRGQETQYF. The DNA of the CDR3 is TGTGCCAGTAGTATTCGGGGCCAAGAGACCCAGTACTTC.

This chain connects TRBV6-1 to TRBJ2-1, with 7 nucleotides matching TRBD2. V lost 4 bases to trimming and J lost 5 bases; unmatched junction nucleotides: 14. Germline V gene lookup returns CDR1 MNHNS and CDR2 SASEGT. The CDR3 is 17 amino acids. The CDR3 here is CASSGLAGEGPHNEQFF. CDR3 in DNA: TGTGCCAGCAGTGGTCTGGCGGGAGAGGGACCGCACAATGAGCAGTTCTTC.

The chain carries TRBV27 and TRBJ1-2, with 10 bases that match TRBD1. The CDR3 is 14 amino acids. After removal of 5 bases from V and 4 bases from J, the junction contained 4 bases not matched to a gene. Germline V gene data show CDR1 as MNHEY and CDR2 as SMNVEV (reference sequence). The CDR3 region is CASSRDRGLYGYTF. CDR3 coding DNA: TGTGCCAGCAGTAGGGACAGGGGACTCTATGGCTACACCTTC.

V is TRBV6-5 and J is TRBJ2-7; 7 nucleotides agree with TRBD2. In germline, CDR1 is MNHEY, CDR2 SVGAGI. Trimming removed 7 bases from V and 5 bases from J; junction bases left unmatched: 8. The CDR3 is 13 amino acids. The CDR3 spells CASTSGGGHEQYF. The CDR3 DNA follows: TGTGCCAGCACCTCGGGAGGAGGTCACGAGCAGTACTTC.

V gene TRBV5-1 combines with J gene TRBJ2-7; 9 bases map to TRBD1. The CDR3 runs 15 residues. With V trimmed by 3 bases and J by 3 bases, 7 bases remained unmatched. The germline V gene encodes CDR1 SGHRS and CDR2 YFSETQ. DNA of the CDR3: TGCGCCAGCAGCTCAGACGGGACAGGGTACTACGAGCAGTACTTC. Protein sequence: CASSSDGTGYYEQYF.

V usage is TRBV9 and J usage is TRBJ2-2; possibly TRBD2 for D (6 bases). This CDR3 has 15 amino acids. Germline CDR1 is SGDLS and CDR2 is YYNGEE. V was trimmed by 5 bases and J by 1 base, leaving 12 bases between them. The CDR3 protein is CASRGGYRNTGELFF. CDR3 sequence (DNA): TGTGCCAGCAGGGGGGGATATAGGAACACCGGGGAGCTGTTTTTT.